The 32 T cell receptor beta chains below come from one sample, sequenced in a study of cytomegalovirus exposure and HLA in healthy donors. Here immunoSEQ multiplex PCR was the method, and the copy in TCRdb shows in-frame clones only, minus some. Of roughly 150,000 clones in the sample, 70% to 90% were seen once. Sequenced sample: PBMCs. The source is a woman under 30 in good health and CMV-seropositive.

This CDR3 reads CASSSGLAGVLGKTGELFF. CDR3 nucleotide sequence: TGTGCCAGCAGTTCAGGACTAGCGGGAGTTTTAGGCAAGACCGGGGAGCTGTTTTTT. The J gene is TRBJ2-2, the V gene TRBV28; 13 positions agree with TRBD2. This CDR3 has 19 residues. Trimming took 4 bases from V and 5 from J; bases not matched to a gene: 13. Germline V gives CDR1 MDHEN, CDR2 SYDVKM.

The chain has TRBV20-1 and TRBJ2-7; a possible D gene is TRBD2 (6 bases). Trimming shortened V by 6 bases and J by 1 base, and 7 bases separated the two germline ends. The length of the CDR3 is 11 residues. CDR1 and CDR2 (germline): DFQATT, SNEGSKA (reference sequence). The DNA for the CDR3 is TGCAGTGCGCGGGGTTCCTACGAGCAGTACTTC. It is translated as CSARGSYEQYF.

The rearrangement joins TRBV2 to TRBJ1-1; 9 bases line up with TRBD1. Germline lookup yields CDR1 SNHLY and CDR2 FYNNEI. This CDR3 spans 15 amino acids. V gave up 4 bases and J gave up 1 base; unmatched junction bases: 4. The CDR3 bases are TGTGCCAGCAGTGCCGGGACAGGGTCGAACACTGAAGCTTTCTTT. It yields the protein CASSAGTGSNTEAFF.

The J gene is TRBJ2-7, the V gene TRBV18; 8 bases agree with TRBD1. The germline gives CDR1 KGHSH, CDR2 LQKENI. This CDR3 contains 15 residues. Unmatched junction bases numbered 8, after V lost 6 bases and J lost 1 base. Written as DNA, the CDR3 is TGTGCCAGCTCGCCTAGACAGGGGAGGTCCTACGAGCAGTACTTC. It translates to CASSPRQGRSYEQYF.

The V and J genes are TRBV29-1 and TRBJ1-4, with D perhaps matching TRBD1 (6 bases). There are 15 residues in the CDR3. V was pared by 1 base and J by 8 bases, with 17 bases between. Germline CDR1 reads SQVTM; CDR2 reads ANQGSEA. The DNA for the CDR3 is TGCAGCGTTGAAGGGGGGGGCGCAGGGAGGGAAAAACTGTTTTTT. This codes for CSVEGGGAGREKLFF.

J is TRBJ1-2 and V is TRBV6-5; 8 nucleotides agree with TRBD1. This CDR3 spans 13 amino acids. Looked up from germline, CDR1 is MNHEY and CDR2 is SVGAGI. With V trimmed by 2 bases and J by 7 bases, 3 bases remained unmatched. The CDR3 DNA reads TGTGCCAGCAGTTACGGGACAGGTTCTGGCTACACCTTC. Amino acid sequence: CASSYGTGSGYTF.

The CDR3 protein is CASSRQGMHEQYF. CDR3 sequence (DNA): TGTGCCAGCAGCCGACAGGGTATGCACGAGCAGTACTTC. This chain links TRBV11-1 with TRBJ2-7; 7 bases agree with TRBD1. The CDR3 is 13 residues long. The V and J ends lost 5 bases and 5 bases, in that order; junction bases with no gene match: 6. Germline V gene sequence: CDR1 SGHAT, CDR2 FQDESV (reference sequence).

V gene TRBV6-6 combines with J gene TRBJ2-5; 7 nucleotides match TRBD2. Germline values: CDR1 MNHNY, CDR2 SVGAGI (reference sequence). The CDR3 sequence is 14 residues long. The junction had 10 bases not matched to a gene; V was cut back by 5 bases and J by 7 bases. CDR3 loop: CASSDRGLPMTQYF. As DNA, the CDR3 is TGTGCCAGCAGTGACCGGGGACTACCTATGACCCAGTACTTC.

The gene calls are TRBV11-2 and TRBJ1-1, with no clear D. In germline, CDR1 is SGHAT, CDR2 FQNNGV. There are 13 residues in the CDR3. V was trimmed by 8 bases and J by 1 base, leaving 11 bases between them. The CDR3 DNA follows: TGTGCCAGCCATTTCGGGAGGAACACTGAAGCTTTCTTT. Its protein product is CASHFGRNTEAFF.

V is TRBV29-1 and J is TRBJ2-3; 10 bases fit TRBD2. Looked up from germline, CDR1 is SQVTM and CDR2 is ANQGSEA. V gave up 6 bases and J gave up 7 bases; unmatched junction bases: 16. The CDR3 runs 16 residues. This CDR3 is CSVPGAGGPVMNTQYF. In DNA, the CDR3 is TGCAGCGTCCCGGGAGCGGGAGGGCCCGTCATGAATACGCAGTATTTT.

The chain carries TRBV27 and TRBJ1-1; D is perhaps TRBD1 (6 bases). Trimming stripped 6 bases from V and 1 base from J, with 9 bases between. Germline V gene lookup returns CDR1 MNHEY and CDR2 SMNVEV (reference sequence). There are 13 residues in the CDR3. Here the CDR3 DNA reads TGTGCCAGCAGGAACAGGGCGAACACTGAAGCTTTCTTT. Amino acid sequence: CASRNRANTEAFF.

The V call is TRBV30, the J call TRBJ1-4; a possible D gene is TRBD1 (5 bases). Between the trimmed V and J ends, which lost 3 bases and 8 bases, there was a span of 19 bases. Germline V gives CDR1 GTSNPN, CDR2 SVGIG (reference sequence). The CDR3 is 15 residues long. DNA for the CDR3: TGTGCCTGGAGGGTGCAGGCGGGGGTCGGGGAAAAACTGTTTTTT. This gives the protein CAWRVQAGVGEKLFF.

The chain is built from TRBV27 and TRBJ2-1; 10 positions agree with TRBD1. The CDR3 consists of 17 residues. Losses at the gene ends were 2 bases for V and 1 base for J; bases not matched to a gene: 5. Germline V gives CDR1 MNHEY, CDR2 SMNVEV (reference sequence). The CDR3 nucleotides are TGTGCCAGCAGTTTACGACAGGGGGCTTGGTCCTACAATGAGCAGTTCTTC. Protein: CASSLRQGAWSYNEQFF.

The chain carries TRBV9 and TRBJ2-3; 14 bases fit TRBD2. Per germline, CDR1 SGDLS and CDR2 YYNGEE. The junction had 7 bases not matched to a gene; V was cut back by 4 bases and J by 6 bases. The CDR3 spans 16 residues. The CDR3 reads CASSFLTSGRADTQYF. The DNA for the CDR3 is TGTGCCAGCAGCTTTCTGACTAGCGGGAGGGCCGATACGCAGTATTTT. Full variable domain (remainder filled in from reference TRBV9 and TRBJ2-3): DSGVTQTPKHLITATGQRVTLRCSPRSGDLSVYWYQQSLDQGLQFLIQYYNGEERAKGNILERFSAQQFPDLHSELNLSSLELGDSALYFCASSFLTSGRADTQYFGPGTRLTVL.

This clone showed up just once. This chain joins TRBV11-2 and TRBJ2-7; 7 bases agree with TRBD1. This CDR3 spans 13 amino acids. Germline assignment: CDR1 SGHAT and CDR2 FQNNGV. J was trimmed by 7 bases and V by 3 bases; bases with no gene match: 6. The CDR3 loop is CASSFRTGYEQYF. CDR3 DNA: TGTGCCAGCAGCTTTAGGACAGGCTATGAGCAGTACTTC.

This sequence joins TRBV4-3 and TRBJ2-4, with 15 bases matching TRBD2. There are 22 residues in the CDR3. Germline V CDR1 and CDR2: LGHNA, YSLEER. V lost 0 bases and J lost 0; bases outside the gene matches: 12. Here the CDR3 reads CASSQDQDRGLAGGLAKNIQYF. The CDR3 DNA reads as TGCGCCAGCAGCCAAGATCAAGATCGGGGACTAGCGGGAGGATTAGCCAAAAACATTCAGTACTTC.

The J gene is TRBJ2-3, the V gene TRBV7-3, with 8 bases aligning to TRBD2. The CDR3 is 15 residues long. V was pared by 2 bases and J by 3 bases, with 4 bases of the junction left unmatched. Germline CDR1 is SGHTA and CDR2 is FQGTGA. The CDR3: CASSLAAGGTDTQYF. For the CDR3, the DNA is TGTGCCAGCAGCTTAGCGGCGGGAGGAACAGATACGCAGTATTTT.

The rearrangement uses TRBV4-1 and TRBJ2-5; the D is unclear. From germline, CDR1 is MGHRA and CDR2 YSYEKL. This CDR3 spans 15 amino acids. Trimming removed 1 base from V and 5 bases from J, with 14 bases in between. The CDR3 loop reads CASSQAPGSWETQYF. The CDR3 nucleotides read TGCGCCAGCAGCCAAGCCCCAGGCTCGTGGGAGACCCAGTACTTC.

By sample fraction, this clone is medium-sized (0.01 to 0.1%). The rearrangement joins TRBV19 to TRBJ2-7; the D gene is possibly TRBD1 (6 bases). The V gene's germline CDR1 is LNHDA and CDR2 SQIVND (reference sequence). The V end was cut by 6 bases, the J end by 3 bases, with 18 bases between. The CDR3 has 15 amino acids. For the CDR3, the DNA is TGTGCCAGTAGAAATCCCTTGGACAGCGGCTACGAGCAGTACTTC. It codes for CASRNPLDSGYEQYF. Based on the CDR3 plus reference TRBV19 and TRBJ2-7, the full variable domain is DGGITQSPKYLFRKEGQNVTLSCEQNLNHDAMYWYRQDPGQGLRLIYYSQIVNDFQKGDIAEGYSVSREKKESFPLTVTSAQKNPTAFYLCASRNPLDSGYEQYFGPGTRLTVT.

CDR3 DNA: TGCGCCAGCAGCTTGACGGGATCTGGAAACACCATATATTTT. Translated: CASSLTGSGNTIYF. This chain connects TRBV5-1 to TRBJ1-3; D call uncertain. Germline CDR1 is SGHRS and CDR2 is YFSETQ. The CDR3 totals 14 residues. The V end lost 1 base, the J end lost 1 base, and 6 bases lay between the germline ends.

V is TRBV27 and J is TRBJ2-3, with 7 bases that match TRBD1. CDR1 MNHEY and CDR2 SMNVEV come from the germline V gene (reference sequence). This CDR3 is 15 amino acids long. After removal of 8 bases from V and 1 base from J, the junction contained 9 bases not matched to a gene. The CDR3 DNA reads TGTGCCAGCTCCATAGGGGGCGGTGGCACAGATACGCAGTATTTT. It encodes CASSIGGGGTDTQYF.

The chain couples TRBV29-1 to TRBJ2-6, with TRBD1 identical over 11 bases. Germline CDR1 and CDR2: SQVTM and ANQGSEA. The CDR3 sequence is 17 residues long. V was pared by 3 bases and J by 2 bases, with 6 bases of the junction left unmatched. The CDR3 here is CSVDPGTGGTGANVLTF. CDR3 DNA sequence: TGCAGCGTTGACCCCGGGACAGGGGGAACTGGGGCCAACGTCCTGACTTTC.

In the case of this clone: The DNA is left out, because the CDR3 cannot be placed on it with certainty; the CDR3 is given as TCRdb lists it. At the DNA level, this CDR3 is encoded by other sequences in the same sample as well. The genes are TRBV29-1 and TRBJ1-1; the DNA was not used to check the table's D call, TRBD1. Germline V gene lookup returns CDR1 SQVTM and CDR2 ANQGSEA. A total of 14 residues make up the CDR3, ends included. Here the CDR3 reads CSVAFGTGGTEAFF.

In its sample, this clone was seen once. The V gene is TRBV5-1, the J gene TRBJ2-7; TRBD2 aligns across 7 bases. This CDR3 comprises 15 residues. The germline gives CDR1 SGHRS, CDR2 YFSETQ. V lost 7 bases to trimming and J lost 2 bases; unmatched junction nucleotides: 12. The CDR3, as DNA: TGCGCCAGCCCCGGGAGGCGTCAAGGGACCTACGAGCAGTACTTC. Translation gives CASPGRRQGTYEQYF.

This chain joins TRBV19 and TRBJ2-7; 8 bases fit TRBD2. CDR3 length: 14 amino acids. Per the germline V gene, CDR1 is LNHDA and CDR2 is SQIVND (reference sequence). V trimming: 5 bases; J trimming: 0 bases; junction bases outside the gene matches: 3. The CDR3 DNA is TGTGCCAGTAGTGTAAGCGGGAGCTCCTACGAGCAGTACTTC. Its protein is CASSVSGSSYEQYF.

V usage is TRBV2 and J usage is TRBJ2-7; 7 bases fit TRBD1. CDR1 and CDR2 (germline): SNHLY, FYNNEI. With V trimmed by 2 bases and J by 6 bases, 4 bases remained unmatched. CDR3 length: 13 amino acids. The CDR3 sequence is CASSENRGGEQYF. The CDR3 DNA sequence: TGTGCCAGCAGTGAAAACAGGGGTGGCGAGCAGTACTTC.

This clone showed up just once. The V and J genes are TRBV5-6 and TRBJ2-7; D gene uncertain. CDR3 length: 14 amino acids. Germline CDR1 SGHDT, CDR2 YYEEEE. V lost 0 bases and J lost 0, with 7 bases in between. CDR3 DNA: TGTGCCAGCAGCTTGGTAGGCGGCTCCTACGAGCAGTACTTC. Translation gives CASSLVGGSYEQYF. The whole variable domain, filled in from reference TRBV5-6 and TRBJ2-7, reads DAGVTQSPTHLIKTRGQQVTLRCSPKSGHDTVSWYQQALGQGPQFIFQYYEEEERQRGNFPDRFSGHQFPNYSSELNVNALLLGDSALYLCASSLVGGSYEQYFGPGTRLTVT.

This chain uses TRBV6-6 with TRBJ2-7; weak D call: TRBD1 (6 bases). Deletions cut 5 bases from V and 5 bases from J, with 13 bases between. Germline V gives CDR1 MNHNY, CDR2 SVGAGI (reference sequence). There are 13 residues in the CDR3. For the CDR3, the DNA is TGTGCCAGCAGTAGAGGACAGCCGGACGAGCAGTACTTC. Translated: CASSRGQPDEQYF.

The chain joins TRBV2 to TRBJ1-4, with D uncertain. The germline V gene encodes CDR1 SNHLY and CDR2 FYNNEI. V shed 1 base and J shed 5 bases, with 14 bases lying between them. The CDR3 sequence is 16 residues long. CDR3 residues: CASSEGHVTLNEKLFF. The CDR3 region has the DNA TGTGCCAGCAGTGAAGGGCACGTAACACTAAATGAAAAACTGTTTTTT.

The genes are TRBV19 and TRBJ2-1; weak D call: TRBD2 (5 bases). Germline V gene lookup returns CDR1 LNHDA and CDR2 SQIVND (reference sequence). The CDR3 covers 14 residues. The germline V and J ends were trimmed by 8 bases and 5 bases, with 16 bases remaining between them. This CDR3 reads CASLRATYHNEQFF. CDR3 nucleotides: TGTGCCAGTTTGAGGGCAACGTATCACAATGAGCAGTTCTTC. Full variable domain (remainder filled in from reference TRBV19 and TRBJ2-1): DGGITQSPKYLFRKEGQNVTLSCEQNLNHDAMYWYRQDPGQGLRLIYYSQIVNDFQKGDIAEGYSVSREKKESFPLTVTSAQKNPTAFYLCASLRATYHNEQFFGPGTRLTVL.

The chain couples TRBV9 to TRBJ1-1, with D possibly matching TRBD1 (6 bases). This CDR3 is built from 13 residues. The germline V and J ends were trimmed by 5 bases and 4 bases, with 12 bases remaining between them. The germline gives CDR1 SGDLS, CDR2 YYNGEE. As DNA, the CDR3 is TGTGCCAGCAGTAAAGGGGGTGGCACTGAAGCTTTCTTT. This translates into CASSKGGGTEAFF.

This chain connects TRBV29-1 to TRBJ2-7; D is perhaps TRBD1 (5 bases). Germline CDR1 and CDR2: SQVTM and ANQGSEA. V lost 4 bases to trimming and J lost 0 bases, with 13 bases between them. The CDR3 totals 14 residues. DNA of the CDR3: TGCAGCGTTGCATCAGGACATATCTCCTACGAGCAGTACTTC. Translated: CSVASGHISYEQYF.